The 28 T cell receptor beta chains in this list originate from one sample, sequenced in a study of T cell responses to AZD1222 COVID-19 vaccine. The data were produced by immunoSEQ multiplex PCR, yet TCRdb's version contains in-frame clones alone and is incomplete. The sample contains some 74,000 clones, around 84% of which appear only once. The sample consisted of peripheral blood, taken on day 0 of AZD1222 vaccination. The receptors shown here come from an adult in good health.

The chain has TRBV11-2 and TRBJ1-2, with TRBD1 matching over 10 bases. Germline V gene lookup returns CDR1 SGHAT and CDR2 FQNNGV. The CDR3 extends over 16 amino acids. The V and J ends lost 5 bases and 7 bases, in that order; junction bases with no gene match: 13. The chain's CDR3 is CASSLQTTGGRGGYTF. CDR3 nucleotides: TGTGCCAGCAGCCTCCAGACGACAGGGGGCCGAGGTGGCTACACCTTC.

The rearrangement joins TRBV27 to TRBJ1-5; possibly TRBD1 for D (6 bases). Deletions cut 4 bases from V and 1 base from J, with 11 bases between. CDR1 MNHEY and CDR2 SMNVEV come from the germline V gene (reference sequence). The CDR3 spans 15 residues. The chain's CDR3 is CASSSGVTSNQPQHF. For the CDR3, the DNA is TGTGCCAGCAGTTCAGGGGTAACGAGCAATCAGCCCCAGCATTTT.

V and J are TRBV5-6 and TRBJ1-1; D may be TRBD1 (6 bases). Germline V lookup: CDR1 SGHDT, CDR2 YYEEEE. The CDR3 has 16 amino acids. V gave up 0 bases and J gave up 1 base, with 13 bases separating them. The CDR3 sequence: CASSLAARGKNTEAFF. The CDR3, as DNA: TGTGCCAGCAGCTTGGCGGCCAGGGGTAAGAACACTGAAGCTTTCTTT.

V usage is TRBV7-2 and J usage is TRBJ2-1, with D perhaps TRBD2 (5 bases). The germline V gene has CDR1 SGHTA and CDR2 FQGNSA. V lost 1 base and J 8 bases, leaving 9 bases between the germline ends. The CDR3 contains 13 residues. The CDR3 loop is CASSLDRRDEQFF. The DNA of the CDR3 is TGTGCCAGCAGCTTAGACCGGCGGGATGAGCAGTTCTTC.

The gene calls are TRBV11-2 and TRBJ2-7; the match to TRBD1 covers 8 bases. This CDR3 has 14 residues. The V and J ends lost 5 bases and 4 bases, in that order; junction bases with no gene match: 7. Germline V gene lookup returns CDR1 SGHAT and CDR2 FQNNGV. The CDR3 here is CASSQQGEMYEQYF. CDR3 sequence (DNA): TGTGCCAGCAGCCAACAGGGGGAGATGTACGAGCAGTACTTC.

V and J are TRBV18 and TRBJ2-7; D uncertain. The CDR3 runs to 15 residues. CDR1 and CDR2 from the germline V gene are KGHSH and LQKENI. V was trimmed by 4 bases and J by 2 bases, leaving 15 bases between them. CDR3 nucleotides: TGTGCCAGCTCACGGTCCGGGCAAAACACCTACGAGCAGTACTTC. Its protein is CASSRSGQNTYEQYF.

V and J are TRBV5-1 and TRBJ1-2; D is unresolved. Trimming pared 0 bases from V and 3 bases from J, leaving 3 bases between. CDR1 is SGHRS, CDR2 YFSETQ, per germline. The CDR3 contains 12 residues. The CDR3 loop reads CASSLEDYGYTF. CDR3 DNA sequence: TGCGCCAGCAGCTTGGAGGACTATGGCTACACCTTC.

The J gene is TRBJ2-7, the V gene TRBV18, with a weak D call TRBD1 (6 bases). Trimming removed 6 bases from V and 3 bases from J, with 15 bases in between. Germline CDR1 reads KGHSH; CDR2 reads LQKENI. The CDR3 is 14 residues long. For the CDR3, the DNA is TGTGCCAGCTCGCTTACCTTACAGGGCTACGAGCAGTACTTC. Protein: CASSLTLQGYEQYF.

The rearrangement joins TRBV29-1 to TRBJ1-4, with 7 bases lining up with TRBD1. The CDR3 runs to 13 residues. CDR1 is SQVTM and CDR2 is ANQGSEA in the germline V gene. The J segment lost 11 bases and the V segment lost 5 bases, leaving 11 bases of the junction unmatched. CDR3 in amino acids: CSVPSGLRGKLFF. The CDR3 DNA reads TGCAGCGTTCCTTCCGGGCTCAGGGGGAAACTGTTTTTT.

The V gene is TRBV15, the J gene TRBJ1-5, with D possibly TRBD1 on 5 matching bases. V lost 4 bases, J lost 0 bases, and 13 bases lay in between. The V gene's germline CDR1 is LNHNV and CDR2 YYDKDF (reference sequence). This CDR3 has 16 amino acids. CDR3 DNA: TGTGCCACCAGCACCTTTCAGGGTTATAGCAATCAGCCCCAGCATTTT. This translates into CATSTFQGYSNQPQHF.

The rearrangement links TRBV15 to TRBJ1-1; D gene ambiguous. Germline V gives CDR1 LNHNV, CDR2 YYDKDF (reference sequence). This CDR3 comprises 16 residues. The V end was cut by 0 bases, the J end by 4 bases, with 15 bases between. The CDR3 loop reads CATSRDFPVQGTEAFF. The CDR3 coding sequence is TGTGCCACCAGCAGAGATTTTCCGGTCCAAGGCACTGAAGCTTTCTTT. The whole variable domain, filled in from reference TRBV15 and TRBJ1-1, reads DAMVIQNPRYQVTQFGKPVTLSCSQTLNHNVMYWYQQKSSQAPKLLFHYYDKDFNNEADTPDNFQSRRPNTSFCFLDIRSPGLGDTAMYLCATSRDFPVQGTEAFFGQGTRLTVV.

The chain carries TRBV10-2 and TRBJ1-1; D call uncertain. The V end was cut by 5 bases, the J end by 2 bases, with 15 bases between. Germline CDR1 is WSHSY and CDR2 is SAAADI. The CDR3 runs to 15 residues. CDR3 sequence (DNA): TGCGCCAGCAGTCTGTCGGTTATTGGAAACACTGAAGCTTTCTTT. This codes for CASSLSVIGNTEAFF.

V and J are TRBV11-1 and TRBJ2-1; D possibly matches TRBD1 or TRBD2 (5 bases each). Trimming took off 1 base at V and 4 bases at J, with 11 bases between the two ends. Germline V gene lookup returns CDR1 SGHAT and CDR2 FQDESV (reference sequence). The CDR3 length is 15 residues. CDR3 loop: CASSLDGGPYNEQFF. The CDR3 region has the DNA TGTGCCAGCAGCTTAGATGGGGGACCGTACAATGAGCAGTTCTTC.

This clone has just one count. V usage is TRBV13 and J usage is TRBJ1-1, with D perhaps TRBD1 (6 bases). The germline V and J ends were trimmed by 11 bases and 3 bases, with 22 bases remaining between them. Germline values: CDR1 PRHDT, CDR2 FYEKMQ (reference sequence). The CDR3 runs 15 residues. CDR3 in DNA: TGTGCCTCAACGGGGGCGTCTGCCTATTACACTGAAGCTTTCTTT. Protein sequence: CASTGASAYYTEAFF.

Only a few counts were recorded for this clone. The V call is TRBV10-1, the J call TRBJ2-1, with 11 bases identical to TRBD1. This CDR3 comprises 15 residues. V gave up 5 bases and J gave up 7 bases; unmatched junction bases: 7. The germline V gene encodes CDR1 WNHNN and CDR2 SYGVQD (reference sequence). In DNA form, the CDR3 reads TGCGCCAGCAGTATTCTCGGGACAGGGGGGAATGAGCAGTTCTTC. Translation: CASSILGTGGNEQFF.

This clone was seen only once. This chain links TRBV19 with TRBJ2-6; no reliable D call. The germline V and J ends were trimmed by 3 bases and 1 base, with 10 bases remaining between them. The CDR3 totals 16 residues. The V gene's germline CDR1 is LNHDA and CDR2 SQIVND (reference sequence). CDR3 region: CASSISVVSGANVLTF. For the CDR3, the DNA is TGTGCCAGTAGTATTTCCGTCGTTTCTGGGGCCAACGTCCTGACTTTC.

This chain uses TRBV19 with TRBJ1-1, with D possibly TRBD1 on 5 matching bases. From germline, CDR1 is LNHDA and CDR2 SQIVND (reference sequence). This CDR3 is built from 11 residues. Deletions cut 8 bases from V and 5 bases from J, with 9 bases between. The CDR3 DNA follows: TGTGCCAGTGGTTGGGGGACTGAAGCTTTCTTT. Amino acid sequence: CASGWGTEAFF. The complete variable domain, with remaining parts taken from reference TRBV19 and TRBJ1-1, reads DGGITQSPKYLFRKEGQNVTLSCEQNLNHDAMYWYRQDPGQGLRLIYYSQIVNDFQKGDIAEGYSVSREKKESFPLTVTSAQKNPTAFYLCASGWGTEAFFGQGTRLTVV.

The chain uses TRBV4-2 and TRBJ1-1, with 7 positions matching TRBD1. The V gene end was trimmed by 0 bases and the J gene end by 0 bases; junction bases not matched to a gene: 4. Looked up from germline, CDR1 is LGHNA and CDR2 is YNFKEQ. This CDR3 comprises 16 residues. The CDR3 is CASSQETGIMNTEAFF. Here the CDR3 DNA reads TGTGCCAGCAGCCAAGAGACAGGGATCATGAACACTGAAGCTTTCTTT.

The gene calls are TRBV7-8 and TRBJ2-4; 12 nucleotides match TRBD1. The CDR3 spans 16 residues. Germline values: CDR1 SGHVS, CDR2 FQNEAQ. Losses at the gene ends were 2 bases for V and 7 bases for J; bases not matched to a gene: 6. The CDR3: CASSLPRDRGQNIQYF. The DNA of the CDR3 is TGTGCCAGCAGCTTACCAAGGGACAGGGGGCAGAACATTCAGTACTTC. Combining the CDR3 with reference TRBV7-8 and TRBJ2-4 gives the whole variable domain GAGVSQSPRYKVAKRGQDVALRCDPISGHVSLFWYQQALGQGPEFLTYFQNEAQLDKSGLPSDRFFAERPEGSVSTLKIQRTQQEDSAVYLCASSLPRDRGQNIQYFGAGTRLSVL.

The chain is built from TRBV15 and TRBJ1-2; weak D call: TRBD1 (5 bases). V was pared by 0 bases and J by 7 bases, with 9 bases between. Per the germline V gene, CDR1 is LNHNV and CDR2 is YYDKDF (reference sequence). The CDR3 spans 13 residues. The DNA for the CDR3 is TGTGCCACCAGCAGAGAACAGGTTGGTGGCTACACCTTC. Its protein product is CATSREQVGGYTF.

The CDR3 sequence: CASGRTGYYEQYF. CDR3 coding DNA: TGTGCCAGCGGTCGGACAGGATACTACGAGCAGTACTTC. The chain couples TRBV2 to TRBJ2-7, with 7 bases lining up with TRBD1. CDR3 length: 13 amino acids. V gave up 8 bases and J gave up 3 bases; unmatched junction bases: 7. The germline V gene encodes CDR1 SNHLY and CDR2 FYNNEI.

The chain joins TRBV7-2 to TRBJ1-2; D uncertain. Germline V gene data show CDR1 as SGHTA and CDR2 as FQGNSA. CDR3 length: 13 amino acids. Trimming took off 4 bases at V and 2 bases at J, with 8 bases between the two ends. The chain's CDR3 is CASSSQMNYGYTF. CDR3 in DNA: TGTGCCAGCAGCTCCCAGATGAACTATGGCTACACCTTC.

The rearrangement links TRBV6-1 to TRBJ2-7, with D unresolved. The length of the CDR3 is 14 residues. Germline values: CDR1 MNHNS, CDR2 SASEGT. Trimming pared 2 bases from V and 3 bases from J, leaving 11 bases between. CDR3 sequence (DNA): TGTGCCAGCAGTGAATTCGACGGGTACTACGAGCAGTACTTC. Translating gives CASSEFDGYYEQYF.

V gene TRBV6-2 or TRBV6-3 combines with J gene TRBJ2-3, with D uncertain. Germline V gene data show CDR1 as MNHEY and CDR2 as SVGEGT. The CDR3 sequence is 15 residues long. V dropped 0 bases and J dropped 0 bases, with 7 bases sitting between them. The CDR3 DNA is TGTGCCAGCAGTTACTCGCGGACCAGCACAGATACGCAGTATTTT. This translates into CASSYSRTSTDTQYF.

The chain links TRBV5-1 to TRBJ2-1; TRBD2 matches 9 bases. Germline loops: CDR1 SGHRS, CDR2 YFSETQ. The CDR3 loop spans 13 amino acids. V dropped 4 bases and J dropped 8; count of bases not matched to a gene: 4. CDR3 in DNA: TGCGCCAGCAGCCGGACTAGCGCCGATGAGCAGTTCTTC. Protein product: CASSRTSADEQFF.

This chain joins TRBV28 and TRBJ2-3, with TRBD1 matching 12 bases. The V gene end was trimmed by 4 bases and the J gene end by 2 bases; junction bases not matched to a gene: 13. This CDR3 contains 19 residues. Germline V gene data show CDR1 as MDHEN and CDR2 as SYDVKM. As DNA, the CDR3 is TGTGCCAGCAGTTCCGCAGGGGGGACAGGGGGCAAGGTCACAGATACGCAGTATTTT. Translated: CASSSAGGTGGKVTDTQYF.

This chain links TRBV28 with TRBJ1-5; the match to TRBD1 covers 11 bases. V shed 6 bases, J shed 2 bases, and the junction held 9 bases outside the gene matches. The CDR3 covers 17 residues. Germline CDR1 is MDHEN and CDR2 is SYDVKM. The CDR3 DNA follows: TGTGCCAGCAGGAGTCGGGACAGGGGGACACGCAATCAGCCCCAGCATTTT. It specifies CASRSRDRGTRNQPQHF.

V is TRBV7-8 and J is TRBJ1-2; maybe TRBD1 (5 bases). Looked up from germline, CDR1 is SGHVS and CDR2 is FQNEAQ. The CDR3 covers 18 residues. V lost 2 bases to trimming and J lost 8 bases, with 27 bases between them. The CDR3 bases are TGTGCCAGCAGCTTATTTTCGTTCGGGACGGTTCGTTATGAGGGCTACACCTTC. It specifies CASSLFSFGTVRYEGYTF.